Listed below are T cell receptor beta chains from one sample, sequenced in a study of blood T cell repertoires in COVID-19. Method: immunoSEQ multiplex PCR; TCRdb's copy keeps in-frame clones and lacks some. In the table there are about 50,000 clones, more than 70% of which are singletons. The sample taken for sequencing was peripheral blood. The receptors were gathered from a woman aged 55 to 70 with acute or convalescent COVID-19. Both conserved end residues are part of each CDR3. The D gene is left open where the match is weak. The size field is filled for only some rows; it gives once, few, many or a size class.

j_call	d_call	v_call	clone_size	cdr3_aa	cdr3_nt
TRBJ2-5	.	TRBV6-5	once	CASKFGSVETQYF	TGTGCCAGCAAATTCGGTTCGGTCGAGACCCAGTACTTC
TRBJ1-1	.	TRBV2	.	CASKRNTEAFF	TGTGCCAGCAAGAGGAACACTGAAGCTTTCTTT
TRBJ1-4	TRBD1	TRBV28	.	CASRSDRVGEKLFF	TGTGCCAGCAGATCCGACAGGGTAGGGGAAAAACTGTTTTTT
TRBJ1-1	.	TRBV28	.	CASSLSGLNTEAFF	TGTGCCAGCAGTTTATCGGGGTTGAACACTGAAGCTTTCTTT
TRBJ2-5	TRBD2	TRBV2	once	CASSLGLAGASETQYF	TGTGCCAGCAGTCTCGGACTAGCGGGGGCCTCCGAGACCCAGTACTTC
TRBJ1-5	.	TRBV12-5	.	CASGPGGYQPQHF	TGTGCTAGTGGTCCTGGCGGGTACCAGCCCCAGCATTTT
TRBJ1-2	TRBD1	TRBV7-9	.	CASSPGTGSGYTF	TGTGCCAGCAGCCCGGGGACAGGGTCTGGCTACACCTTC
TRBJ1-2	.	TRBV28	.	CASSFEARNYGYTF	TGTGCCAGCAGTTTTGAAGCCCGGAACTATGGCTACACCTTC
TRBJ1-2	.	TRBV7-2	few	CASSPSAVQTANYGYTF	TGTGCCAGCAGCCCCTCGGCAGTACAAACAGCTAACTATGGCTACACCTTC
TRBJ1-2	TRBD1	TRBV7-8	.	CASSLAGTASSYTF	TGTGCCAGCAGCTTAGCCGGGACAGCCTCTTCCTACACCTTC
TRBJ1-5	TRBD1	TRBV5-5	.	CASSRTGVGSNQPQHF	TGTGCCAGCAGCAGAACAGGGGTAGGTAGCAATCAGCCCCAGCATTTT
TRBJ1-5	.	TRBV6-6	.	CASSSGNSNQPQHF	TGTGCCAGCAGTTCAGGGAATAGCAATCAGCCCCAGCATTTT
TRBJ1-3	TRBD1	TRBV19	.	CASSISGGYGNTIYF	TGTGCCAGTAGTATATCAGGGGGCTATGGAAACACCATATATTTT
TRBJ1-6	.	TRBV14	.	CASSQDAGTRISPLHF	TGTGCCAGCAGCCAAGATGCAGGGACTCGCATTTCACCCCTCCACTTT
TRBJ2-5	.	TRBV18	.	CASSPTAPPQETQYF	TGTGCCAGCTCACCTACAGCTCCGCCCCAAGAGACCCAGTACTTC
TRBJ1-5	.	TRBV19	.	CASSIEGMGHQPQHF	TGTGCCAGTAGTATAGAGGGCATGGGGCATCAGCCCCAGCATTTT
TRBJ1-2	TRBD1	TRBV5-1	.	CASSLEGQGYGYTF	TGCGCCAGCAGCTTGGAGGGACAGGGCTATGGCTACACCTTC
TRBJ1-2	.	TRBV10-1	.	CASSIQDYGYTF	TGCGCCAGCAGTATACAGGACTATGGCTACACCTTC
TRBJ1-6	TRBD1	TRBV7-6	.	CASSLGQGNNSPLHF	TGTGCCAGCAGCTTAGGACAGGGTAACAATTCACCCCTCCACTTT
TRBJ1-3	TRBD1	TRBV13	.	CASSHSGGRRGNTIYF	TGTGCCAGCAGCCATTCAGGGGGCCGGAGGGGAAACACCATATATTTT
TRBJ1-4	.	TRBV2	.	CASSAQIVRGEKLFF	TGTGCCAGCAGTGCCCAAATAGTGCGAGGTGAAAAACTGTTTTTT
TRBJ2-1	.	TRBV5-1	.	CASSPKMSSYNEQFF	TGCGCCAGCAGCCCGAAGATGAGCTCCTACAATGAGCAGTTCTTC
TRBJ2-1	TRBD2	TRBV5-6	.	CASTGTSGRSYNEQFF	TGTGCCAGCACCGGGACTAGCGGGAGGTCCTACAATGAGCAGTTCTTC
TRBJ1-5	.	TRBV6-1	few	CASSEGGGPQPQHF	TGTGCCAGCAGTGAAGGGGGAGGACCACAGCCCCAGCATTTT
TRBJ1-5	.	TRBV28	few	CASSFGGRGAYNQPQHF	TGTGCCAGCAGTTTCGGGGGGAGGGGCGCGTACAATCAGCCCCAGCATTTT
TRBJ1-6	.	TRBV9	.	CASSVDGGKNSPLHF	TGTGCCAGCAGCGTTGACGGGGGGAAAAATTCACCCCTCCACTTT
TRBJ1-1	.	TRBV28	.	CASTRDLNTEAFF	TGTGCCAGCACCCGGGACTTGAACACTGAAGCTTTCTTT
TRBJ1-2	.	TRBV12-3/TRBV12-4	.	CASSTRGAYGYTF	TGTGCCAGCAGTACCAGGGGTGCCTATGGCTACACCTTC
TRBJ1-1	.	TRBV24-1	few	CATSGGGNTEAFF	TGTGCCACCAGTGGCGGCGGGAACACTGAAGCTTTCTTT
TRBJ1-2	TRBD1	TRBV19	.	CASSPRAGGYGYTF	TGTGCCAGTAGTCCCCGGGCAGGGGGCTATGGCTACACCTTC
TRBJ2-3	TRBD2	TRBV24-1	.	CATSGLAANTQYF	TGTGCCACCAGTGGACTAGCAGCCAATACGCAGTATTTT
TRBJ1-5	.	TRBV5-1	few	CASSLDGDNSNQPQHF	TGCGCCAGCAGCTTAGACGGGGACAATAGCAATCAGCCCCAGCATTTT
TRBJ2-5	.	TRBV30	.	CAWSVLAGETQYF	TGTGCCTGGAGTGTATTGGCGGGAGAGACCCAGTACTTC
TRBJ1-4	.	TRBV10-3	.	CAISERSLATNEKLFF	TGTGCCATCAGTGAGCGGTCTCTTGCAACTAATGAAAAACTGTTTTTT
TRBJ1-2	.	TRBV7-2	once	CASSQLPSSGGVGYGYTF	TGTGCCAGCAGCCAGTTACCAAGCTCGGGGGGAGTAGGCTATGGCTACACCTTC
TRBJ2-5	TRBD2	TRBV5-8	.	CASSPGLAGGVQETQYF	TGTGCCAGCAGCCCCGGACTAGCGGGGGGTGTTCAAGAGACCCAGTACTTC
TRBJ1-1	.	TRBV3-1/TRBV3-2	few	CASSQGGPNTEAFF	TGTGCCAGCAGCCAAGGGGGGCCGAACACTGAAGCTTTCTTT
TRBJ1-5	TRBD1	TRBV18	once	CASSPGEGAGQPQHF	TGTGCCAGCTCCCCGGGCGAGGGGGCCGGTCAGCCCCAGCATTTT
TRBJ2-1	.	TRBV10-1	.	CASSADKHNEQFF	TGCGCCAGCAGTGCCGACAAGCACAATGAGCAGTTCTTC
TRBJ1-1	.	TRBV3-1/TRBV3-2	.	CASSPSAGNTEAFF	TGTGCCAGCAGCCCATCTGCCGGTAACACTGAAGCTTTCTTT
TRBJ2-1	.	TRBV5-1	.	CASSLGGAFYNEQFF	TGCGCCAGCAGCTTGGGCGGAGCATTCTACAATGAGCAGTTCTTC